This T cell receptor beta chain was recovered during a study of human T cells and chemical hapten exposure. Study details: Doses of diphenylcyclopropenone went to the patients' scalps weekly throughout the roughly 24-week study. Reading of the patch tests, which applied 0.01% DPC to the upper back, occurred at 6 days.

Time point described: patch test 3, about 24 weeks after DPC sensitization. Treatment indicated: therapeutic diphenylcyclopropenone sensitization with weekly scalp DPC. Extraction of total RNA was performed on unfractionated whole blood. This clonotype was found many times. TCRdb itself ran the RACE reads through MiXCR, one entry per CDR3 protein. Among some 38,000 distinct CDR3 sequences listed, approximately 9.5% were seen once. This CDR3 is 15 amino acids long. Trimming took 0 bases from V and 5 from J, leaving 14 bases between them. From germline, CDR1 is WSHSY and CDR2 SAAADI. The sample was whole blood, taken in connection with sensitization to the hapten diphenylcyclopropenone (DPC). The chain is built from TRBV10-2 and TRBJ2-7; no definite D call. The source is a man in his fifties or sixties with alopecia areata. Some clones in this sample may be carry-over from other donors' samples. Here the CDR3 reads CASSESVGNLDEQYF. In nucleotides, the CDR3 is TGCGCCAGCAGTGAGTCGGTGGGAAATCTCGACGAGCAGTACTTC.